Detailed here is one T cell receptor beta chain. The antigen is unknown. TCRdb re-called the 5' RACE reads with MiXCR, one entry per CDR3 protein. The sample lists around 94,000 distinct CDR3 sequences, about 9% occurring once. V lost 4 bases, J lost 5 bases, and 16 bases lay in between. Germline loops: CDR1 SGHNT, CDR2 YYREEE (reference sequence). The CDR3 has 14 residues. This specimen comes from a study of CD8 T cells in ankylosing spondylitis. Study-level findings and limits: A motif of roughly 8 highly homologous TCR beta variants was seen as apparently characteristic of ankylosing spondylitis blood. Reports say disease-linked clones showed up significantly more in matched ankylosing spondylitis synovial fluid.

This sequence joins TRBV5-4 and TRBJ2-7, with D perhaps matching TRBD1 or TRBD2 (5 bases each). Material: blood, either unsorted or a sorted T cell fraction (not recorded which). The sequence was collected from a male donor with ankylosing spondylitis. The CDR3 region is CASSRGVWKDEQYV. CDR3 in DNA: TGTGCCAGCAGCCGAGGGGTCTGGAAGGACGAGCAGTACGTC.